The 19 T cell receptor beta chains reported below all come from one sample, sequenced in a study of blood T cell repertoires in COVID-19. The assay was immunoSEQ multiplex PCR, and TCRdb's table has in-frame clones only and misses some. The data show 150,000 to 200,000 clones, roughly 85% seen once. The sequenced sample was peripheral blood. The source is a human donor with active or convalescent COVID-19. The donor label of this sample is uncertain.

This clone was detected only once. V usage is TRBV5-8 and J usage is TRBJ2-3; tentatively, D is TRBD2 (6 bases). The V gene's germline CDR1 is SGHTS and CDR2 YDEGEE. Deletions cut 0 bases from V and 2 bases from J, with 19 bases between. There are 18 residues in the CDR3. CDR3 sequence (DNA): TGTGCCAGCAGCTTGGGGACCACACCGGGACTTTACACAGATACGCAGTATTTT. It is translated as CASSLGTTPGLYTDTQYF. The full variable domain, completed using reference TRBV5-8 and TRBJ2-3, is EAGVTQSPTHLIKTRGQQATLRCSPISGHTSVYWYQQALGLGLQFLLWYDEGEERNRGNFPPRFSGRQFPNYSSELNVNALELEDSALYLCASSLGTTPGLYTDTQYFGPGTRLTVL.

This clone was seen a single time. The gene calls are TRBV9 and TRBJ2-3, with 7 bases lining up with TRBD1. CDR1 SGDLS and CDR2 YYNGEE come from the germline V gene. CDR3 length: 13 residues. Germline trimming cut 3 bases from V and 15 bases from J; bases unmatched to any gene: 13. This CDR3 is CASSAENRGFFYF. DNA for the CDR3: TGTGCCAGCAGCGCAGAGAACAGGGGTTTCTTTTATTTT.

This rearrangement joins TRBV19 to TRBJ2-3; 7 bases are a match to TRBD2. The CDR3 is 16 amino acids. V lost 3 bases and J lost 0; bases outside the gene matches: 6. Germline values: CDR1 LNHDA, CDR2 SQIVND (reference sequence). CDR3 in amino acids: CASSMPSGASTDTQYF. The CDR3 DNA reads as TGTGCCAGTAGTATGCCCAGCGGGGCTAGCACAGATACGCAGTATTTT.

This sequence joins TRBV5-6 and TRBJ2-3, with D uncertain. Trimming shortened V by 0 bases and J by 5 bases, and 10 bases separated the two germline ends. In germline, CDR1 is SGHDT, CDR2 YYEEEE. The CDR3 is 14 amino acids. CDR3 nucleotide sequence: TGTGCCAGCAGCTTGGACAGACCAGAAGATACGCAGTATTTT. Its protein product is CASSLDRPEDTQYF.

CDR3: CASNRGVAGTDTQYF. In DNA, the CDR3 is TGTGCCAGCAACCGGGGGGTGGCAGGGACAGATACGCAGTATTTT. The genes are TRBV9 and TRBJ2-3; 7 nucleotides line up with TRBD2. The CDR3 length is 15 residues. The trim removed 6 bases at V and 3 bases at J, leaving 10 bases unmatched. The germline V gene has CDR1 SGDLS and CDR2 YYNGEE. Filled out from reference TRBV9 and TRBJ2-3, the complete variable domain reads DSGVTQTPKHLITATGQRVTLRCSPRSGDLSVYWYQQSLDQGLQFLIQYYNGEERAKGNILERFSAQQFPDLHSELNLSSLELGDSALYFCASNRGVAGTDTQYFGPGTRLTVL.

The chain employs TRBV20-1 and TRBJ2-3; unclear D gene. The V gene's germline CDR1 is DFQATT and CDR2 SNEGSKA (reference sequence). The ends were cut back, 4 bases at V and 6 bases at J, with 8 bases in the middle. The CDR3 covers 11 residues. CDR3 protein: CSATTGDTQYF. In DNA form, the CDR3 reads TGCAGTGCTACAACTGGTGATACGCAGTATTTT.

Written as DNA, the CDR3 is TGTGCTAGTGGTTTGGTACTGGGACAGATCTCTGGAAACACCATATATTTT. Amino acid sequence: CASGLVLGQISGNTIYF. V is TRBV12-5 and J is TRBJ1-3; 7 bases fit TRBD1. CDR1 is LGHNT, CDR2 FRNRAP, per germline. The CDR3 has 17 residues. The V and J ends lost 0 bases and 0 bases, in that order; junction bases with no gene match: 5.

This rearrangement joins TRBV11-3 to TRBJ2-1; 8 bases agree with TRBD1. Looked up from germline, CDR1 is SGHNT and CDR2 is YENEEA. The CDR3 length is 14 residues. With 4 bases clipped from V and 10 bases from J, the junction kept 9 bases outside the gene matches. CDR3 coding DNA: TGTGCCAGCAGCTCGGACAGGGACCGGCGGGAGCAGTTCTTC. Protein product: CASSSDRDRREQFF.

This chain links TRBV10-2 with TRBJ1-5, with D hard to call. This CDR3 region has 17 residues. Germline CDR1 reads WSHSY; CDR2 reads SAAADI. Trimming shortened V by 3 bases and J by 0 bases, and 15 bases separated the two germline ends. The CDR3 reads CASSDGQLTYSNQPQHF. CDR3 sequence (DNA): TGCGCCAGCAGTGATGGGCAGCTTACATATAGCAATCAGCCCCAGCATTTT.

This clone was seen only a few times. The chain uses TRBV18 and TRBJ1-3, with 8 positions matching TRBD1. Germline loops: CDR1 KGHSH, CDR2 LQKENI. V dropped 2 bases and J dropped 4; count of bases not matched to a gene: 4. The length of the CDR3 is 15 residues. CDR3 DNA: TGTGCCAGCTCACCAGGACAGGGTAAAGGAAACACCATATATTTT. As protein: CASSPGQGKGNTIYF.

V is TRBV27 and J is TRBJ2-7; 7 bases align to TRBD1. This CDR3 is built from 16 residues. Looked up from germline, CDR1 is MNHEY and CDR2 is SMNVEV (reference sequence). After removal of 5 bases from V and 4 bases from J, the junction contained 14 bases not matched to a gene. This CDR3 is CASSTDAGTATYEQYF. The CDR3 DNA sequence: TGTGCCAGCAGTACGGACGCCGGGACAGCAACTTACGAGCAGTACTTC.

This chain joins TRBV21-1 and TRBJ1-2. TRBV21-1 is deemed a pseudogene. The CDR3 loop spans 19 amino acids. CDR3 region: CASSKFLGSGEISFHGYTF. The CDR3, as DNA: TGTGCCAGCAGCAAATTCCTTGGCAGTGGAGAAATTTCGTTCCATGGCTACACCTTC.

This clone was seen once. The rearrangement links TRBV10-1 to TRBJ1-4; D possibly corresponds to TRBD1 (5 bases). V shed 4 bases and J shed 8 bases, with 14 bases lying between them. CDR1 is WNHNN, CDR2 SYGVQD, per germline (reference sequence). This CDR3 has 14 amino acids. The CDR3, as DNA: TGCGCCAGCAGTGCCGGACACCAGGGCGAAAAACTGTTTTTT. This codes for CASSAGHQGEKLFF.

The rearrangement links TRBV7-2 to TRBJ2-3; D is unresolved. V shed 1 base and J shed 2 bases, with 7 bases lying between them. CDR1 SGHTA and CDR2 FQGNSA come from the germline V gene. The CDR3 has 14 amino acids. CDR3 protein: CASSLGGFTDTQYF. DNA for the CDR3: TGTGCCAGCAGCTTAGGCGGCTTCACAGATACGCAGTATTTT.

This clone was detected only a few times. This rearrangement joins TRBV28 to TRBJ2-7; a possible D gene is TRBD1 (6 bases). Germline V gives CDR1 MDHEN, CDR2 SYDVKM. Trimming cost V 6 bases and J 2 bases, with 14 bases left between them. This CDR3 region has 14 residues. The CDR3 sequence is CASRGTPVTYEQYF. The CDR3 region has the DNA TGTGCCAGCAGAGGGACACCGGTAACCTACGAGCAGTACTTC. Together with reference TRBV28 and TRBJ2-7, the CDR3 gives the full variable domain: DVKVTQSSRYLVKRTGEKVFLECVQDMDHENMFWYRQDPGLGLRLIYFSYDVKMKEKGDIPEGYSVSREKKERFSLILESASTNQTSMYLCASRGTPVTYEQYFGPGTRLTVT.

V is TRBV6-5 and J is TRBJ1-1; 10 nucleotides align to TRBD1. Germline CDR1 reads MNHEY; CDR2 reads SVGAGI. The CDR3 is 14 amino acids. Germline trimming cut 7 bases from V and 3 bases from J; bases unmatched to any gene: 5. This chain's CDR3 is CASTDGTGDTEAFF. The CDR3 nucleotides are TGTGCCAGCACCGACGGGACAGGGGACACTGAAGCTTTCTTT.

In DNA, the CDR3 is TGTGCCAGCAGTCTGGAGGGGACGGGGGGCCGCGAGCAGTACTTC. Protein product: CASSLEGTGGREQYF. This chain links TRBV6-1 with TRBJ2-7, with a weak D call TRBD2 (7 bases). Germline lookup yields CDR1 MNHNS and CDR2 SASEGT. Trimming removed 5 bases from V and 6 bases from J, with 20 bases in between. This CDR3 is built from 15 residues.

There are a few counts of this clone. V gene TRBV12-3 or TRBV12-4 combines with J gene TRBJ1-1; the D gene is possibly TRBD1 (5 bases). The V end was cut by 3 bases, the J end by 13 bases, with 18 bases between. The CDR3 covers 13 residues. CDR3 DNA: TGTGCCAGCAGTTTCAGCGTCGGGCTCGGGGGTTTCTTT. This translates into CASSFSVGLGGFF.

This clone was seen once. This CDR3 reads CSVLIDRDNSPLHF. The CDR3 coding sequence is TGCAGCGTCTTAATTGACAGGGATAATTCACCCCTCCACTTT. The chain links TRBV29-1 to TRBJ1-6, with 7 bases that match TRBD1. The CDR3 extends over 14 amino acids. The J segment lost 5 bases and the V segment lost 6 bases, leaving 7 bases of the junction unmatched. CDR1 and CDR2 (germline): SQVTM, ANQGSEA.